The next 19 T cell receptor beta chains were all read from a single sample in a study of a mutant IDH1 vaccine in newly diagnosed glioma. Time point denoted: week 35, safety follow-up. With topical imiquimod, each dose of the vaccine consisted of 300 ug of mutant IDH1 20-mer peptide. These receptors are not linked to any known antigen. The data were produced by immunoSEQ multiplex PCR, yet TCRdb's version contains in-frame clones alone and is incomplete. The sample has about 32,000 clones, roughly 80% seen once. The sequencing here drew on PBMCs, taken from a glioma patient whose treatment included an IDH1 peptide vaccine. These receptors originate from a woman aged 18-29 years with glioma.

The V gene is TRBV5-4, the J gene TRBJ2-7; D not certain. This CDR3 is 11 amino acids long. The V end lost 3 bases, the J end lost 0 bases, and 1 base lay between the germline ends. From germline, CDR1 is SGHNT and CDR2 YYREEE (reference sequence). Written as DNA, the CDR3 is TGTGCCAGCAGCTACTCCTACGAGCAGTACTTC. Its translation is CASSYSYEQYF.

This chain connects TRBV9 to TRBJ1-3; D might be TRBD1 (6 bases). The CDR3 is made up of 16 amino acids. V lost 4 bases and J 0 bases, leaving 14 bases between the germline ends. Germline CDR1 and CDR2: SGDLS and YYNGEE. Here the CDR3 reads CASSSSGVTSGNTIYF. DNA for the CDR3: TGTGCCAGCAGCTCTTCAGGGGTGACCTCTGGAAACACCATATATTTT.

This rearrangement joins TRBV19 to TRBJ2-3; D not certain. Trimming stripped 3 bases from V and 0 bases from J, with 13 bases between. This CDR3 comprises 16 residues. CDR1 and CDR2 from the germline V gene are LNHDA and SQIVND (reference sequence). The CDR3 loop is CASSIHVRSSTDTQYF. The CDR3 region has the DNA TGTGCCAGTAGTATTCACGTCCGATCTAGCACAGATACGCAGTATTTT.

The chain joins TRBV10-2 to TRBJ2-2; D is unclear. The CDR3 covers 13 residues. Germline CDR1 and CDR2: WSHSY and SAAADI. The V and J ends lost 8 bases and 4 bases respectively, with 11 bases between them. The CDR3 protein is CASGSWGTGELFF. CDR3 nucleotide sequence: TGCGCCAGCGGATCGTGGGGCACCGGGGAGCTGTTTTTT.

The rearrangement joins TRBV4-3 to TRBJ2-1, with 7 bases identical to TRBD1. J gave up 4 bases and V 0 bases, and 9 bases lay outside the gene matches. The CDR3 extends over 17 amino acids. Germline loops: CDR1 LGHNA, CDR2 YSLEER. Written as DNA, the CDR3 is TGCGCCAGCAGCCAAGATCCCGACACGACAGGGTACAATGAGCAGTTCTTC. Residues: CASSQDPDTTGYNEQFF.

This clone was seen just once. The chain has TRBV5-6 and TRBJ2-7; 10 bases match TRBD2. V lost 0 bases to trimming and J lost 8 bases; unmatched junction nucleotides: 5. The CDR3 length is 14 residues. Per germline, CDR1 SGHDT and CDR2 YYEEEE. CDR3 protein: CASSLGLAGDKQYF. CDR3 nucleotides: TGTGCCAGCAGCTTGGGGCTAGCGGGAGACAAGCAGTACTTC.

The chain carries TRBV6-6 and TRBJ1-5, with no clear D. V was trimmed by 7 bases and J by 0 bases, leaving 10 bases between them. Germline CDR1 and CDR2: MNHNY and SVGAGI (reference sequence). The CDR3 length is 14 residues. CDR3 loop: CASIPVYSNQPQHF. CDR3 sequence (DNA): TGTGCCAGCATTCCGGTTTATAGCAATCAGCCCCAGCATTTT.

The chain couples TRBV13 to TRBJ2-1; maybe TRBD2 (7 bases). V lost 5 bases and J 0 bases, leaving 26 bases between the germline ends. Germline CDR1 and CDR2: PRHDT and FYEKMQ (reference sequence). CDR3 length equals 20 residues. CDR3 sequence reads: CASSPLPQGVWGGSYNEQFF. CDR3 nucleotides: TGTGCCAGCAGCCCACTTCCACAGGGTGTTTGGGGGGGCTCCTACAATGAGCAGTTCTTC. Supplemented by reference TRBV13 and TRBJ2-1, the full variable domain reads AAGVIQSPRHLIKEKRETATLKCYPIPRHDTVYWYQQGPGQDPQFLISFYEKMQSDKGSIPDRFSAQQFSDYHSELNMSSLELGDSALYFCASSPLPQGVWGGSYNEQFFGPGTRLTVL.

V and J are TRBV5-1 and TRBJ1-5; possible D gene TRBD1, 5 bases. The CDR3 is 13 amino acids. Germline CDR1 and CDR2: SGHRS and YFSETQ. The V end lost 5 bases, the J end lost 4 bases, and 10 bases lay between the germline ends. In DNA, the CDR3 is TGCGCCAGCAGTCCAGGGCCGAATCAGCCCCAGCATTTT. It yields the protein CASSPGPNQPQHF.

This clone was detected only once. The chain is built from TRBV5-6 and TRBJ1-2; 9 bases map to TRBD1. Germline V CDR1 and CDR2: SGHDT, YYEEEE. This CDR3 comprises 15 residues. The ends lost 4 bases at V and 5 bases at J; junction bases unmatched: 9. The CDR3 DNA reads TGTGCCAGCAGCCCGGGACAGGGAGTTTCTTATGGCTACACCTTC. This codes for CASSPGQGVSYGYTF.

V is TRBV5-1 and J is TRBJ2-6; D call uncertain. The germline V gene encodes CDR1 SGHRS and CDR2 YFSETQ. V was shortened by 4 bases and J by 1 base, with 9 bases between the two germline ends. The CDR3 totals 15 residues. This CDR3 reads CASSATGSGANVLTF. DNA for the CDR3: TGCGCCAGCAGCGCGACTGGTTCTGGGGCCAACGTCCTGACTTTC.

Here the CDR3 reads CASTAPDPGAFF. CDR3 nucleotide sequence: TGTGCCAGCACAGCACCGGATCCGGGGGCTTTCTTT. The rearrangement uses TRBV2 and TRBJ1-1; D is ambiguous. The CDR3 is made up of 12 amino acids. Trimming took off 7 bases at V and 11 bases at J, with 17 bases between the two ends. CDR1 is SNHLY and CDR2 is FYNNEI in the germline V gene.

The chain combines TRBV18 with TRBJ1-5; no clear D. Germline CDR1 and CDR2: KGHSH and LQKENI. V was pared by 2 bases and J by 3 bases, with 11 bases between. The CDR3 has 15 amino acids. The CDR3 DNA reads TGTGCCAGCTCACCAGGGGTATCGTCCAATCAGCCCCAGCATTTT. Its protein product is CASSPGVSSNQPQHF.

This chain links TRBV29-1 with TRBJ2-2; D is possibly TRBD2 (6 bases). V gave up 6 bases and J gave up 0 bases, with 11 bases separating them. CDR3 length: 14 residues. Germline V CDR1 and CDR2: SQVTM, ANQGSEA. CDR3 DNA: TGCAGCGTGATAGCGGAGGCGAACACCGGGGAGCTGTTTTTT. Translating gives CSVIAEANTGELFF.

This chain connects TRBV28 to TRBJ2-3; possibly TRBD2 for D (6 bases). Trimming removed 3 bases at V and 6 bases at J, with 13 bases between. The CDR3 runs to 14 residues. The germline gives CDR1 MDHEN, CDR2 SYDVKM. CDR3 in amino acids: CASSLGRRADTQYF. CDR3 bases: TGTGCCAGCAGTTTGGGGCGGAGGGCGGATACGCAGTATTTT.

V usage is TRBV6-5 and J usage is TRBJ2-2, with unresolved D. The V and J ends lost 5 bases and 5 bases respectively, with 12 bases between them. Germline CDR1 is MNHEY and CDR2 is SVGAGI. The CDR3 sequence is 14 residues long. CDR3 nucleotide sequence: TGTGCCAGCAGTCCCGACCCGGCAACCGGGGAGCTGTTTTTT. Protein: CASSPDPATGELFF.

The chain uses TRBV7-9 and TRBJ2-5; D may be TRBD1 or TRBD2 (7 bases each). Germline V gene data show CDR1 as SEHNR and CDR2 as FQNEAQ (reference sequence). V lost 4 bases and J 5 bases, leaving 14 bases between the germline ends. The CDR3 covers 14 residues. CDR3 in DNA: TGTGCCAGCAGCTATACAGGGGAGGGGGAGACCCAGTACTTC. Translation gives CASSYTGEGETQYF.

With respect to this clone: Other DNA sequences in the same sample also yield this CDR3. CDR3 nucleotides: TGTGCCAGCAGCCTAAGCTCCTACGAGCAGTACTTC. Residues: CASSLSSYEQYF. This sequence joins TRBV5-6 and TRBJ2-7; D is ambiguous. The CDR3 totals 12 residues. Germline V gene lookup returns CDR1 SGHDT and CDR2 YYEEEE. The V end lost 4 bases, the J end lost 0 bases, and 5 bases lay between the germline ends.

J is TRBJ1-6 and V is TRBV6-1, with D hard to call. The germline gives CDR1 MNHNS, CDR2 SASEGT. Trimming took 2 bases from V and 6 from J, leaving 11 bases between them. The CDR3 totals 15 residues. The CDR3 coding sequence is TGTGCCAGCAGTGAACGGGCAGGTATTAATTCACCCCTCCACTTT. As protein: CASSERAGINSPLHF.